Reported below is one T cell receptor (beta chain). Its antigen is unknown. The data stem from a study of OX40 agonist ivuxolimab in advanced cancers. About the research overall: Each dose-escalation patient presented with hepatocellular carcinoma, melanoma, renal cell or head and neck cancer.

Study results and limitations: The study found that CD8+ T cells averaged more expanded clones than CD4+. CD4+ and CD8+ T cells in blood underwent clonal expansion by week 6 at 0.1 to 3.0 mg/kg.

The assay was immunoSEQ multiplex PCR, and TCRdb's table has in-frame clones only and misses some. This sample carries roughly 60,000 clones, roughly 91% of them seen once, and the ten largest clones take about 25%. Patients were excluded for autoimmune disease history or systemic immunosuppression. Trimming cost V 4 bases and J 1 base, with 15 bases left between them. Germline values: CDR1 SGDLS, CDR2 YYNGEE. The CDR3 consists of 15 residues. The rearrangement links TRBV9 to TRBJ2-7; D is possibly TRBD2 (5 bases). The input for sequencing was CD4+ or CD8+ T cells sorted from blood, taken in a trial of the OX40 agonist ivuxolimab. The clonotype comes from an adult with an advanced solid tumor such as melanoma, head and neck, liver or kidney cancer. CDR3 in amino acids: CASSPTGVASYEQYF. The DNA for the CDR3 is TGTGCCAGCAGCCCGACCGGGGTAGCTTCCTACGAGCAGTACTTC.